The TCR beta chain described here comes from a study of T cells in Graves' hyperthyroidism and ophthalmopathy. Stable Graves' hyperthyroidism meant no ophthalmopathy progression within 18 months. In its sample, this clonotype was seen a few times. The target antigen is unknown. Study outcomes and limitations: A model of 13 V-J pairs discriminated ophthalmopathy from stable hyperthyroidism. Most thyroid clonotypes expanded above 0.001 appeared in blood too. Before onset, ophthalmopathy was predicted by the model a median about 6.2 months earlier.

Germline values: CDR1 SGHRS, CDR2 YFSETQ. CDR3 length equals 14 residues. V lost 6 bases, J lost 5 bases, and 8 bases stayed unmatched. The TCR beta CDR3 regions underwent amplification using RNA transcripts as the source. HTBI primers drove first-round RT-PCR of the TCR CDR3. TCRdb itself ran the multiplex PCR reads through MiXCR, one entry per CDR3 protein. The sample includes approximately 500,000 distinct CDR3 sequences, about 43% of them seen just once. The sequenced sample was peripheral blood or thyroid tissue (not recorded which). This chain connects TRBV5-1 to TRBJ2-3, with TRBD2 matching 8 bases. The receptor was isolated from a woman under 30 with Graves' hyperthyroidism. The CDR3: CASKGGRSEDTQYF. The DNA of the CDR3 is TGCGCCAGCAAGGGCGGGAGGAGTGAAGATACGCAGTATTTT.